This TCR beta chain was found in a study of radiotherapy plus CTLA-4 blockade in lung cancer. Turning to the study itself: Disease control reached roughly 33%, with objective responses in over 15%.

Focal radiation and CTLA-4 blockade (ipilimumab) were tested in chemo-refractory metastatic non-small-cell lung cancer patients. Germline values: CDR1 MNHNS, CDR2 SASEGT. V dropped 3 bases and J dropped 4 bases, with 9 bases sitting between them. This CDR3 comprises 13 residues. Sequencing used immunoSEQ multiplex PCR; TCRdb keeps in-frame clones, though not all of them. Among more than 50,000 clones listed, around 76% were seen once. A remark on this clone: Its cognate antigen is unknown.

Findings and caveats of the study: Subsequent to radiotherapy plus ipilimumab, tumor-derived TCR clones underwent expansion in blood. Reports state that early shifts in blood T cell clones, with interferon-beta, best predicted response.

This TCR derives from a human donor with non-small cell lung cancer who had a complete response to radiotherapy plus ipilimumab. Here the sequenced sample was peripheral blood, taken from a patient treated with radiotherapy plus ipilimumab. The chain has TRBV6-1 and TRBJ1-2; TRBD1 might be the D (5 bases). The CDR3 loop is CASSERQGYGYTF. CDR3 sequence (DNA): TGTGCCAGCAGTGAGAGGCAGGGCTATGGCTACACCTTC.